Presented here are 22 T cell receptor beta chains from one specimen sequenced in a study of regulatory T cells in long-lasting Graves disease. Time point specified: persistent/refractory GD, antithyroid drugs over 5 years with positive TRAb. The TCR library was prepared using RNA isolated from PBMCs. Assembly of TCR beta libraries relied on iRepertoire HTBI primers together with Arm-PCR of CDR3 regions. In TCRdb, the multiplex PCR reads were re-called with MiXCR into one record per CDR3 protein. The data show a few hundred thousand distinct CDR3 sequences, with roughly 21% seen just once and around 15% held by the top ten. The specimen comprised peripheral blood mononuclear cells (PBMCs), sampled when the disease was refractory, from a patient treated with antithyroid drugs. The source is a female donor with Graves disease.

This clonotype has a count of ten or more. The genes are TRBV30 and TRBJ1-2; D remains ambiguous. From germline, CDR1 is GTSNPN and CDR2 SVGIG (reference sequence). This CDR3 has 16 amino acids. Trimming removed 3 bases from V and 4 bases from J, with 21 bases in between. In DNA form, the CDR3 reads TGTGCCTGGAGCGCAAGGACGGCCTCCAATTTCTATGGCTACACCTTC. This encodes CAWSARTASNFYGYTF.

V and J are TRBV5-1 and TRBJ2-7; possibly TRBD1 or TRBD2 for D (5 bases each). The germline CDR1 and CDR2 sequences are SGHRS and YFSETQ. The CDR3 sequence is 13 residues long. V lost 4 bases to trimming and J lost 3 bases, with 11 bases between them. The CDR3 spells CASSTGPRYEQYF. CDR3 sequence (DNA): TGCGCCAGCAGCACGGGACCCCGCTACGAGCAGTACTTC.

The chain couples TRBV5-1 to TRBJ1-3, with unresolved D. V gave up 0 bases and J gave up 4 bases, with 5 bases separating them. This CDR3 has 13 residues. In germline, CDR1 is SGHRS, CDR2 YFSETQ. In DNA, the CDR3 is TGCGCCAGCAGCTTGGAACAGGGAAACACCATATATTTT. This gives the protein CASSLEQGNTIYF.

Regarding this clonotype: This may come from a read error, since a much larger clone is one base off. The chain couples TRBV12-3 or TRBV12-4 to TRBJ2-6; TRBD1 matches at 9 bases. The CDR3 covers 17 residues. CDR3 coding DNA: TGTGCCAGCAGACAGGGACAGGGACGCTCTGGGGCCAACGCCCTGACTTTC. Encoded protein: CASRQGQGRSGANALTF.

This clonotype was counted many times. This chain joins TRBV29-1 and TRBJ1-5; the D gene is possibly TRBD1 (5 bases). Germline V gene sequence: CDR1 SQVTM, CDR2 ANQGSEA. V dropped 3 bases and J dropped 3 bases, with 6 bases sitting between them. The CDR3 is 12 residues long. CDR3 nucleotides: TGCAGCGTTGAGGGGGTCAATCAGCCCCAGCATTTT. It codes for CSVEGVNQPQHF.

CDR3 DNA sequence: TGTGCCAGCAGTGCGTCCCTGGGTGGGGAGACCCAGTACTTC. Translating gives CASSASLGGETQYF. The V and J genes are TRBV27 and TRBJ2-5, with no clear D. From germline, CDR1 is MNHEY and CDR2 SMNVEV (reference sequence). The V and J ends lost 5 bases and 5 bases respectively, with 15 bases between them. The CDR3 is 14 residues long.

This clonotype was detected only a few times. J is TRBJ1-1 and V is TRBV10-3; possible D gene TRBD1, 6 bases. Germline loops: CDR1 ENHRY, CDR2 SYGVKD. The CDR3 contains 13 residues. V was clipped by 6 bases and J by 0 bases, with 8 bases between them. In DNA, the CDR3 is TGTGCCATCAGAGGGACACTGAACACTGAAGCTTTCTTT. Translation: CAIRGTLNTEAFF.

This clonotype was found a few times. CDR3 bases: TGCGCCAGCAGCTTGGGGACAGGGCAGAGAGAAAAACTGTTTTTT. Translating it yields CASSLGTGQREKLFF. This chain joins TRBV5-1 and TRBJ1-4, with 8 bases aligning to TRBD1. Trimming at V came to 0 bases and at J to 8 bases, leaving 6 bases not matched to a gene. This CDR3 has 15 amino acids. Germline-derived CDR1 and CDR2 are SGHRS and YFSETQ.

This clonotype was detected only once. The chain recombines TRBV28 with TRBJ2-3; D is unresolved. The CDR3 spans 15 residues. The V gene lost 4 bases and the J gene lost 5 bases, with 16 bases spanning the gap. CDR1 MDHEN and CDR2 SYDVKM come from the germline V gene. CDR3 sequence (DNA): TGTGCCAGCAGTTCCCGGACCCATACATTAGATACGCAGTATTTT. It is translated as CASSSRTHTLDTQYF.

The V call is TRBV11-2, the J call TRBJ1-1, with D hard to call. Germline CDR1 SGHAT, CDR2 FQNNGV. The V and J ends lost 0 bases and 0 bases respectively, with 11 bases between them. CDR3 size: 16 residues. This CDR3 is CASSLDRLGMNTEAFF. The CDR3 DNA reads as TGTGCCAGCAGCTTAGATCGGTTGGGTATGAACACTGAAGCTTTCTTT. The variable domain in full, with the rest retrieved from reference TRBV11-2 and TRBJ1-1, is EAGVAQSPRYKIIEKRQSVAFWCNPISGHATLYWYQQILGQGPKLLIQFQNNGVVDDSQLPKDRFSAERLKGVDSTLKIQPAKLEDSAVYLCASSLDRLGMNTEAFFGQGTRLTVV.

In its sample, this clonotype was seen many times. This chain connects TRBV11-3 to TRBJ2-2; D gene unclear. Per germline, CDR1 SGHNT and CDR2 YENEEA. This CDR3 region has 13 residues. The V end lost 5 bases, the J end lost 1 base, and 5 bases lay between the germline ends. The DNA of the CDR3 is TGTGCCAGCAGCGCGAGGAACACCGGGGAGCTGTTTTTT. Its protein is CASSARNTGELFF.

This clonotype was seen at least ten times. The CDR3 spells CASSLPRGDYTF. CDR3 nucleotides: TGTGCCAGCAGCTTACCCAGGGGCGACTACACCTTC. The chain combines TRBV7-2 with TRBJ1-2; D might be TRBD1 (6 bases). Trimming left V 2 bases short and J 10 bases short, with 11 bases between. Germline CDR1 reads SGHTA; CDR2 reads FQGNSA. This CDR3 has 12 amino acids. The full variable domain, rest sourced from reference TRBV7-2 and TRBJ1-2, is GAGVSQSPSNKVTEKGKDVELRCDPISGHTALYWYRQSLGQGLEFLIYFQGNSAPDKSGLPSDRFSAERTGGSVSTLTIQRTQQEDSAVYLCASSLPRGDYTFGSGTRLTVV.

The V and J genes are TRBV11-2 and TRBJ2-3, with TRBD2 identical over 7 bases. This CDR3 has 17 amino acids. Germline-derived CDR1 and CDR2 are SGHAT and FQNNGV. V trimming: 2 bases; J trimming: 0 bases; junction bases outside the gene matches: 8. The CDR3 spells CASSLLPSGTSTDTQYF. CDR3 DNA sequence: TGTGCCAGCAGCTTACTCCCTAGCGGAACTAGCACAGATACGCAGTATTTT. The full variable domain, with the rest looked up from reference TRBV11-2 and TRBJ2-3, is EAGVAQSPRYKIIEKRQSVAFWCNPISGHATLYWYQQILGQGPKLLIQFQNNGVVDDSQLPKDRFSAERLKGVDSTLKIQPAKLEDSAVYLCASSLLPSGTSTDTQYFGPGTRLTVL.

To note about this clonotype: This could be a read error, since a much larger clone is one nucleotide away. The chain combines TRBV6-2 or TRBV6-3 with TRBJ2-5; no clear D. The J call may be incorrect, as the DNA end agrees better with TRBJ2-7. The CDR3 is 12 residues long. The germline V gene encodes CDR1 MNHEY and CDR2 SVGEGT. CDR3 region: CASSQGHIEQYF. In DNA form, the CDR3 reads TGTGCCAGCAGCCAAGGGCATATCGAGCAGTACTTC.

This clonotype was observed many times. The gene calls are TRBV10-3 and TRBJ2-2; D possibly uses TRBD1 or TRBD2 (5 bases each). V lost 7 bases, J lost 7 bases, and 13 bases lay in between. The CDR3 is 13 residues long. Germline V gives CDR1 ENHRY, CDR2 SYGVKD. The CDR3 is CAITPWGNGELFF. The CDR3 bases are TGTGCCATCACCCCATGGGGGAACGGGGAGCTGTTTTTT.

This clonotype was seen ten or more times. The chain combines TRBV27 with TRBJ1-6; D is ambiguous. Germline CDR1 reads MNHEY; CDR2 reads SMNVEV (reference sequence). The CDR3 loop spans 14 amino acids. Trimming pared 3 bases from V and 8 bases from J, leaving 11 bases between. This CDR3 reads CASSFDMAYSPLHF. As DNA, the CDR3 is TGTGCCAGCAGTTTCGACATGGCCTATTCACCCCTCCACTTT.

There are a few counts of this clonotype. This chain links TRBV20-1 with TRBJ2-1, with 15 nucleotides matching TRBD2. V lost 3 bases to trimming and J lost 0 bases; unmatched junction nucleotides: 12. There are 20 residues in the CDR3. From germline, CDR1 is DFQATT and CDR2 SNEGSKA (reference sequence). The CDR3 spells CSARARGLAGGPGSYNEQFF. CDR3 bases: TGCAGTGCTAGGGCTAGGGGACTAGCGGGGGGCCCCGGCTCCTACAATGAGCAGTTCTTC.

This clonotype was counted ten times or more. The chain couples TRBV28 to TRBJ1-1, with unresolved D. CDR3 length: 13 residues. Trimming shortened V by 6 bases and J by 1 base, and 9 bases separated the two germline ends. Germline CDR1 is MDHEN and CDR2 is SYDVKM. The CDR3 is CASSFPANTEAFF. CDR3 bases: TGTGCCAGCAGCTTCCCAGCGAACACTGAAGCTTTCTTT.

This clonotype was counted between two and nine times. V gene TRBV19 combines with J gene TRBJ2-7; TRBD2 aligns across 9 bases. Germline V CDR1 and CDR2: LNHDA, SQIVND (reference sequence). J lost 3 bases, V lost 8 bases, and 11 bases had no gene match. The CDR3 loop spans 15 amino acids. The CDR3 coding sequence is TGTGCCAGTTCAGTAGTAGCTAGCGGGAACTACGAGCAGTACTTC. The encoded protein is CASSVVASGNYEQYF.

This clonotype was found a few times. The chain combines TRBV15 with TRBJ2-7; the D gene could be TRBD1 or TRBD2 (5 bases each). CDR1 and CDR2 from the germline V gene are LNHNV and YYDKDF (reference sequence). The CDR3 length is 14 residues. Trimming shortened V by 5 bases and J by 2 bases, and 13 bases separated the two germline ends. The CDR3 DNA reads TGTGCCACCAGCGGGGGTGGGGGTCCCTACGAGCAGTACTTC. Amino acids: CATSGGGGPYEQYF.

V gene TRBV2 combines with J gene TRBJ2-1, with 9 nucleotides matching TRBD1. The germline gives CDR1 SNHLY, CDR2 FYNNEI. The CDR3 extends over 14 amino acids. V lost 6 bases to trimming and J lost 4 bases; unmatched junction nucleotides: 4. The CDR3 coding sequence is TGTGCCAGCAGGGGGGACAGGGCTTACAATGAGCAGTTCTTC. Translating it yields CASRGDRAYNEQFF.

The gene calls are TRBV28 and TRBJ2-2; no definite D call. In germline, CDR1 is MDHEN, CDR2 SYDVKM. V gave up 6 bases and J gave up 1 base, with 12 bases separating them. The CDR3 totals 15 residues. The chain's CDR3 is CASSRNSWNTGELFF. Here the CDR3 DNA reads TGTGCCAGCAGCCGGAACAGCTGGAACACCGGGGAGCTGTTTTTT. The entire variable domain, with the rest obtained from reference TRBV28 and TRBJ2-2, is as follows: DVKVTQSSRYLVKRTGEKVFLECVQDMDHENMFWYRQDPGLGLRLIYFSYDVKMKEKGDIPEGYSVSREKKERFSLILESASTNQTSMYLCASSRNSWNTGELFFGEGSRLTVL.